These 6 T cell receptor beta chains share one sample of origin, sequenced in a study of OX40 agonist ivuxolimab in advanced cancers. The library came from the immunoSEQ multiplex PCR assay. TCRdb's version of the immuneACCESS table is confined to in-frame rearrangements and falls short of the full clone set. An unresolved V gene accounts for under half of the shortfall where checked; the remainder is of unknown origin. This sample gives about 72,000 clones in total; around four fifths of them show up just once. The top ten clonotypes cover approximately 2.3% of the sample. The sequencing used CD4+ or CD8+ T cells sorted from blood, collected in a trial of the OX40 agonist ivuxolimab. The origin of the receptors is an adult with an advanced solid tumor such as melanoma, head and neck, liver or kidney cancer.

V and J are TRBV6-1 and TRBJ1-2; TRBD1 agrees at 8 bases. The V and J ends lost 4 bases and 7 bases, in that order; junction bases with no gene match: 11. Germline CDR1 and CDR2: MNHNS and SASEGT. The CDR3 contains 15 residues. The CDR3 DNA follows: TGTGCCAGCAGTGGCCGGGACAGGAGTCGGTCTGGCTACACCTTC. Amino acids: CASSGRDRSRSGYTF.

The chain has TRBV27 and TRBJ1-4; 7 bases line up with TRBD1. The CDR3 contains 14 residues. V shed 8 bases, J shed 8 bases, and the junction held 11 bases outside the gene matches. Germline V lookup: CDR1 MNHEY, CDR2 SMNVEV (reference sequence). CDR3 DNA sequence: TGTGCCAGCCGCACGACAGGGATCGGAGAAAAACTGTTTTTT. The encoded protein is CASRTTGIGEKLFF.

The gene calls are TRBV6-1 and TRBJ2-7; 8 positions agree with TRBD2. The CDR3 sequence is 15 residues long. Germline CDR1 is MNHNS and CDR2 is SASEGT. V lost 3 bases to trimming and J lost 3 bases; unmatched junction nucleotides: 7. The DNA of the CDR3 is TGTGCCAGCAGTGAGTCGGGGACTAGGGTCTACGAGCAGTACTTC. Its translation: CASSESGTRVYEQYF.

CDR3 region: CASSLGPPSGATGELFF. CDR3 DNA sequence: TGTGCCAGCAGCTTAGGCCCCCCTAGCGGGGCCACCGGGGAGCTGTTTTTT. V usage is TRBV7-2 and J usage is TRBJ2-2; 9 bases are a match to TRBD2. The germline V gene encodes CDR1 SGHTA and CDR2 FQGNSA. There are 17 residues in the CDR3. With 1 base clipped from V and 4 bases from J, the junction kept 7 bases outside the gene matches.

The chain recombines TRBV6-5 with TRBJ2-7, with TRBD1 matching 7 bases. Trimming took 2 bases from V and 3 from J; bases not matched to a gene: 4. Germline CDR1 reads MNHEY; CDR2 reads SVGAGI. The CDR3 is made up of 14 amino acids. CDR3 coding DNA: TGTGCCAGCAGTTACCGGGGACAGAGCTACGAGCAGTACTTC. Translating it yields CASSYRGQSYEQYF.

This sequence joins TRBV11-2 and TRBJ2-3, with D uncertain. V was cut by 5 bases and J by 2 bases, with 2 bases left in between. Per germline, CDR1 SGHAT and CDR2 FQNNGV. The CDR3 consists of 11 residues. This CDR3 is CASSVTDTQYF. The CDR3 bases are TGTGCCAGCAGCGTCACAGATACGCAGTATTTT.